This TCR beta chain comes out of a study of blood T cell repertoires in COVID-19. Study processing details: Estimated nucleated cell counts came from reference gene primer amplification. TCRdb's table, derived via immunoSEQ multiplex PCR, lists solely in-frame clones and lacks some. V and J calls and clone size come straight from that table; D and trimming were deduced from the DNA. The data contain about 180,000 clones, roughly 83% of them seen just once; the ten biggest clones take up 1.5%. The CDR3 totals 18 residues. The V gene lost 0 bases and the J gene lost 3 bases, with 19 bases spanning the gap. CDR1 and CDR2 (germline): MNHEY, SVGEGT.

The sample was peripheral blood. This receptor was taken from a human donor in a cohort sampled during active COVID-19. The chain combines TRBV6-2 or TRBV6-3 with TRBJ2-3; D is perhaps TRBD2 (5 bases). The CDR3 reads CASSYSKVVGMGTDTQYF. The CDR3, as DNA: TGTGCCAGCAGTTACTCGAAAGTGGTCGGGATGGGGACAGATACGCAGTATTTT.